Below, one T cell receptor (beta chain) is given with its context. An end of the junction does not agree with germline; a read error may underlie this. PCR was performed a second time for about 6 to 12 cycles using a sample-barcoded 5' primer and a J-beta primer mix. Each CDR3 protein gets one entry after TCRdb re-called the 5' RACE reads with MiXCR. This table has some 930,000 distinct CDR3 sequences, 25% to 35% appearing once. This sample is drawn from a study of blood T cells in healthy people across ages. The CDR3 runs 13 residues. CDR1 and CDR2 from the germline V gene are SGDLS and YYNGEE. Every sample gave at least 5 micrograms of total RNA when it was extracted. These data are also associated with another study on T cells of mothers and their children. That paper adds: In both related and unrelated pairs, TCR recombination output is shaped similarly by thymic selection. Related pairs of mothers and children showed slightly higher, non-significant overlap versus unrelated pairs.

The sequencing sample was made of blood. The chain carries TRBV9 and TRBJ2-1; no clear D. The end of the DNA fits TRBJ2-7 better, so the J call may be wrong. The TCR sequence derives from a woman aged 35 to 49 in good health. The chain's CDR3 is CVSSVRTTGEQYF. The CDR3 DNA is TGTGTCAGCAGCGTCAGAACGACGGGTGAGCAGTACTTC.